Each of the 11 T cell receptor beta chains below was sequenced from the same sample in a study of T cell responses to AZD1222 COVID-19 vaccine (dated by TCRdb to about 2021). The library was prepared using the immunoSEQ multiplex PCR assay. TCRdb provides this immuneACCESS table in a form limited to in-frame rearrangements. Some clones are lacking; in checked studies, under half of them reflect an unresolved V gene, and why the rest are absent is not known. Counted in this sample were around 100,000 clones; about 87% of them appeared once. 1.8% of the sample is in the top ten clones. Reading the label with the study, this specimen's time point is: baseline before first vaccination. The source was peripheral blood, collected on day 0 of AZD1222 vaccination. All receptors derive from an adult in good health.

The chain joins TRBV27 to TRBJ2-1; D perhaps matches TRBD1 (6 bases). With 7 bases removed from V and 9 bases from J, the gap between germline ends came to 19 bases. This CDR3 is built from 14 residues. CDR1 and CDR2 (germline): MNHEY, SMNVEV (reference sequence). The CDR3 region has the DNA TGTGCCAGCATTGGCCAGGGGCGAGGGGCTGAGCAGTTCTTC. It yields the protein CASIGQGRGAEQFF.

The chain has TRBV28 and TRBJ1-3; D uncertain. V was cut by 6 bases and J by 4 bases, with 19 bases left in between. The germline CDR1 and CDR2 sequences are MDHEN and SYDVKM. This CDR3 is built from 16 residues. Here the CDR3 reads CASSLPTETRGNTIYF. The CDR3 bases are TGTGCCAGCAGCCTCCCTACAGAGACCCGCGGAAACACCATATATTTT.

CDR3 sequence: CASSLAPDTPRSNQPQHF. As DNA, the CDR3 is TGTGCCAGCAGCTTAGCCCCAGACACCCCGCGGAGCAATCAGCCCCAGCATTTT. The chain employs TRBV11-3 and TRBJ1-5; D unclear. Between the trimmed V and J ends, which lost 1 base and 1 base, there was a span of 17 bases. Germline loops: CDR1 SGHNT, CDR2 YENEEA. The CDR3 contains 18 residues. The full variable domain, completed using reference TRBV11-3 and TRBJ1-5, is EAGVVQSPRYKIIEKKQPVAFWCNPISGHNTLYWYLQNLGQGPELLIRYENEEAVDDSQLPKDRFSAERLKGVDSTLKIQPAELGDSAVYLCASSLAPDTPRSNQPQHFGDGTRLSIL.

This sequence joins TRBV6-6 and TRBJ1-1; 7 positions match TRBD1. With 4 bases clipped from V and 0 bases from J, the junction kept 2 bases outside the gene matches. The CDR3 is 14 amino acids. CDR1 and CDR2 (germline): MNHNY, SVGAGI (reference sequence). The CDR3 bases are TGTGCCAGCAGTTTAACAGGGGTGAACACTGAAGCTTTCTTT. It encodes CASSLTGVNTEAFF.

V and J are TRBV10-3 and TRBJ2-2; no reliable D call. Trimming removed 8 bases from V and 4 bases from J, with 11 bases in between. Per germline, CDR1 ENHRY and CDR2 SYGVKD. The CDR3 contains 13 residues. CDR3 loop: CAILASGTGELFF. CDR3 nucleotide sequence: TGTGCCATCTTGGCTAGTGGCACCGGGGAGCTGTTTTTT.

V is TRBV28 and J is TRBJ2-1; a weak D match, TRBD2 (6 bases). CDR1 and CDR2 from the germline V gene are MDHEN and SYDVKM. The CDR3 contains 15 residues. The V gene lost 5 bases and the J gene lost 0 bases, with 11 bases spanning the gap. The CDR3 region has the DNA TGTGCCAGCAGTCCCGGGACTTCCTCCTACAATGAGCAGTTCTTC. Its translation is CASSPGTSSYNEQFF.

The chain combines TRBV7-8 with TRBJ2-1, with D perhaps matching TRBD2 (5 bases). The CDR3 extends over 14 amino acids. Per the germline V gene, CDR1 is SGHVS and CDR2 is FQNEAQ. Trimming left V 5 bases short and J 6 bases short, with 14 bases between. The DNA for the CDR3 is TGTGCCAGCAGCCCCCGAGGGTCACGCAATGAGCAGTTCTTC. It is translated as CASSPRGSRNEQFF.

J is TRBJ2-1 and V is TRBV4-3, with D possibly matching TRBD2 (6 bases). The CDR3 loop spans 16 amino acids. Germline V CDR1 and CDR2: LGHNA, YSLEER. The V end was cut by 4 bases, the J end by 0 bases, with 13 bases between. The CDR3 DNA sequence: TGCGCCAGCAGCCGAGGCGGGACCATCTCCTACAATGAGCAGTTCTTC. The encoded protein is CASSRGGTISYNEQFF.

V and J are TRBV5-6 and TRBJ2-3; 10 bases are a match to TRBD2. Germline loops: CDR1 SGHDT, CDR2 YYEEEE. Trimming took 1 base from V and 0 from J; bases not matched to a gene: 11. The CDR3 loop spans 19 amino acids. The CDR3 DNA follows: TGTGCCAGCAGCTTGAAATGGAGCGGGAGGGCGACTAGCACAGATACGCAGTATTTT. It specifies CASSLKWSGRATSTDTQYF.

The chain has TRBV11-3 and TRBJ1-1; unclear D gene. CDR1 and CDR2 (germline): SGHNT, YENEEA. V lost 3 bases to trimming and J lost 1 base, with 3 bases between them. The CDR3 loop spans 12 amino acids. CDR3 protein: CASSFPNTEAFF. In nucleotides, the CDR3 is TGTGCCAGCAGCTTCCCGAACACTGAAGCTTTCTTT. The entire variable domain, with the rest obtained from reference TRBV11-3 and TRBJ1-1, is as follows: EAGVVQSPRYKIIEKKQPVAFWCNPISGHNTLYWYLQNLGQGPELLIRYENEEAVDDSQLPKDRFSAERLKGVDSTLKIQPAELGDSAVYLCASSFPNTEAFFGQGTRLTVV.

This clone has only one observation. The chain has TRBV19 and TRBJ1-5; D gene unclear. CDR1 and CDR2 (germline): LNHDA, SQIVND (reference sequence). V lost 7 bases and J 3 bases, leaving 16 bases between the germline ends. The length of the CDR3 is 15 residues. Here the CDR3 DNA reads TGTGCCAGTACTCCTTCCCCCGAACCCAATCAGCCCCAGCATTTT. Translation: CASTPSPEPNQPQHF.